This T cell receptor (beta chain) was profiled in a study of T cells in women clearing cervical HPV infection. Trimming pared 0 bases from V and 4 bases from J, leaving 11 bases between. Germline V gene lookup returns CDR1 SGHRS and CDR2 YFSETQ. The CDR3 has 15 amino acids. As to this clone: Read sequence stops 3 residues before the CDR3 end, and the germline J gene provides the missing end.

Generated by immunoSEQ multiplex PCR, the TCRdb table keeps only in-frame clones and is missing some. This sample's table reports around 18,000 clones. The clonotype was recovered from a woman between 18 and 70 years old with a cervical HPV16 infection that either progressed to CIN3+ or cleared (not recorded which). The V gene is TRBV5-1, the J gene TRBJ2-1, with unresolved D. The sample comprised blood buffy coat. The CDR3 is CASSLVKPGYNEQFF. The sequenced CDR3 bases are TGCGCCAGCAGCTTGGTTAAGCCAGGATACAATGAG.